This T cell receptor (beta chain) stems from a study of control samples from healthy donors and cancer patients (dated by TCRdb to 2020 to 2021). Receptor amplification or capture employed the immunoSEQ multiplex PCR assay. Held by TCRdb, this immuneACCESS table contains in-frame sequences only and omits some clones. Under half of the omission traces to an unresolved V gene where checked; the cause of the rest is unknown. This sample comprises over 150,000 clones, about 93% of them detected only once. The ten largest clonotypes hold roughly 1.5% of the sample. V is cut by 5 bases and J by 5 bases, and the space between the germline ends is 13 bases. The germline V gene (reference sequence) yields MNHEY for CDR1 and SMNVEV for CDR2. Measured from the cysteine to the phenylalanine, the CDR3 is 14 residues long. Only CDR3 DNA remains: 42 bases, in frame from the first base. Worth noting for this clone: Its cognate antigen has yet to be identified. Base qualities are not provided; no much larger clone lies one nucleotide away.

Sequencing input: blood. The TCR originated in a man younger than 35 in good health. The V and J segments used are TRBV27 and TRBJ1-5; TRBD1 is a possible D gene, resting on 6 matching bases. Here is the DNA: TGTGCCAGCAGTAGGGGCAGGGGCGATCAGCCCCAGCATTTT. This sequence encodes CASSRGRGDQPQHF.